The present T cell receptor (beta chain) was sequenced within a study of blood T cell repertoires in COVID-19. For the study at large: PBMCs, B-cell-depleted T cells, or T cells were the source of the cDNA or gDNA that made up the material.

Germline CDR1 MGHDK, CDR2 SYGVNS. V was cut by 3 bases and J by 4 bases, with 9 bases left in between. This CDR3 spans 13 amino acids. Authors' analysis steps: Amplification with reference gene primers provided the estimates of nucleated cell counts. Method: immunoSEQ multiplex PCR; TCRdb's copy keeps in-frame clones and lacks some. The DNA gave D and trimming, while V, J and clone size come from that table. The table includes some 270,000 clones, around 85% detected once. The sequenced sample was peripheral blood. The clonotype originates from a woman aged 70 to 79 with acute or convalescent COVID-19. The V gene is TRBV25-1, the J gene TRBJ1-2; perhaps TRBD1 as D (5 bases). The CDR3, as DNA: TGTGCCAGCAGTGAGCAGGGCCCCTATGGCTACACCTTC. Translation gives CASSEQGPYGYTF.